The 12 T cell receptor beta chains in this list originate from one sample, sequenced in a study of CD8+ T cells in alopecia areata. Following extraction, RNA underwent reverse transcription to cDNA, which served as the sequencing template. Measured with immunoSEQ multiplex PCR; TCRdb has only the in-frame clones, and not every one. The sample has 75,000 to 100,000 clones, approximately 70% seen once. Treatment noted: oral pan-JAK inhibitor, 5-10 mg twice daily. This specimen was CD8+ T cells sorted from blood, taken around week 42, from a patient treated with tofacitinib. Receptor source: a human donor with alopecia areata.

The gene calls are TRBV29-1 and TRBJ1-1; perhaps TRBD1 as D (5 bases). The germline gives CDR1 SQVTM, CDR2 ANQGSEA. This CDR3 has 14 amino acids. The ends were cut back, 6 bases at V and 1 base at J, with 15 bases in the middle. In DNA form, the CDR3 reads TGCAGCGTCCCCCTCGGGGGAACGAACACTGAAGCTTTCTTT. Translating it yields CSVPLGGTNTEAFF.

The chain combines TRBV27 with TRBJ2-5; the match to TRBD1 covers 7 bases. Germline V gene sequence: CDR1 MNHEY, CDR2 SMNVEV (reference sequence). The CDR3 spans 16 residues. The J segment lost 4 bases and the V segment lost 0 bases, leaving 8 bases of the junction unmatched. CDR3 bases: TGTGCCAGCAGTTTATCGGCAGGGGGTGGGATAGAGACCCAGTACTTC. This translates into CASSLSAGGGIETQYF.

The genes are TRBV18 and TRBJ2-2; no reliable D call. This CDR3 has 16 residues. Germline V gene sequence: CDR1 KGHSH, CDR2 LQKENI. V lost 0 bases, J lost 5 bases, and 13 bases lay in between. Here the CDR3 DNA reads TGTGCCAGCTCACCACCTCCCGAGCAGGATACCGGGGAGCTGTTTTTT. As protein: CASSPPPEQDTGELFF.

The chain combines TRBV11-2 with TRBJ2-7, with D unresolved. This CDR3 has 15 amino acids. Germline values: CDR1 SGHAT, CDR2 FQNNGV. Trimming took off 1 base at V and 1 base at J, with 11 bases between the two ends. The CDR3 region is CASSLGVSGSYEQYF. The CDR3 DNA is TGTGCCAGCAGCTTAGGTGTATCAGGATCCTACGAGCAGTACTTC. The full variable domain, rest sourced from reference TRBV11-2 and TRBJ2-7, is EAGVAQSPRYKIIEKRQSVAFWCNPISGHATLYWYQQILGQGPKLLIQFQNNGVVDDSQLPKDRFSAERLKGVDSTLKIQPAKLEDSAVYLCASSLGVSGSYEQYFGPGTRLTVT.

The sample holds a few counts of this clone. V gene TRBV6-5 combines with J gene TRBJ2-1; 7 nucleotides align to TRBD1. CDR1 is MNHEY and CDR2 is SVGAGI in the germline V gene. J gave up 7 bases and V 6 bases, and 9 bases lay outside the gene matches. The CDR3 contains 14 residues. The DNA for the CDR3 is TGTGCCAGCAGAAGAGGGGGCGTTAAGAATGAGCAGTTCTTC. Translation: CASRRGGVKNEQFF.

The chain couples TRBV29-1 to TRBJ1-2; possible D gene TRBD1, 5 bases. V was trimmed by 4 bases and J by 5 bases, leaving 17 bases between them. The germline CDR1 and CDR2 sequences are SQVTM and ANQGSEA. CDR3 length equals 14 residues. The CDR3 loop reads CSVVESDRMYGYTF. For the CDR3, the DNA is TGCAGCGTTGTCGAGTCCGACAGAATGTATGGCTACACCTTC. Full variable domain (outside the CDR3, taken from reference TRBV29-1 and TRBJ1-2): SAVISQKPSRDICQRGTSLTIQCQVDSQVTMMFWYRQQPGQSLTLIATANQGSEATYESGFVIDKFPISRPNLTFSTLTVSNMSPEDSSIYLCSVVESDRMYGYTFGSGTRLTVV.

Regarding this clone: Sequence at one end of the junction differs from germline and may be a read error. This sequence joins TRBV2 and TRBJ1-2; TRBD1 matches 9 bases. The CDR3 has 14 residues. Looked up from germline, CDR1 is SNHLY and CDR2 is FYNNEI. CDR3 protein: CASSPKSELRQGVF. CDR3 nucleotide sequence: TGTGCCAGCAGTCCCAAGTCTGAGCTGAGACAGGGGGTCTTC.

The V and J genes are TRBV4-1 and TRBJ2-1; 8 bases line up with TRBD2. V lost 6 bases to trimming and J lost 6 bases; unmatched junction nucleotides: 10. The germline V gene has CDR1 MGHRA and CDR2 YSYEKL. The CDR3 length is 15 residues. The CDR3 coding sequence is TGCGCCAGCAGACCGACTACTAGCGGTCGCAATGAGCAGTTCTTC. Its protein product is CASRPTTSGRNEQFF.

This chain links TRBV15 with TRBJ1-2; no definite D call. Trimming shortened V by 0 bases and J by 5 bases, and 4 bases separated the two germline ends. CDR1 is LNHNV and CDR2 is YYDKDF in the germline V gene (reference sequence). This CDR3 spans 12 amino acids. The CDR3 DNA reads TGTGCCACCAGCAGAGATAATTATGGCTACACCTTC. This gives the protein CATSRDNYGYTF.

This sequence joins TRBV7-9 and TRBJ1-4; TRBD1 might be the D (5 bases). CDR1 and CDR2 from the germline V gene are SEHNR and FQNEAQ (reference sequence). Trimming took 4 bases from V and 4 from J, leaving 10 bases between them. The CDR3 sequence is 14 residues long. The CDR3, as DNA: TGTGCCAGCAGCTCTGACAGTAGTAATGAAAAACTGTTTTTT. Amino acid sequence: CASSSDSSNEKLFF.

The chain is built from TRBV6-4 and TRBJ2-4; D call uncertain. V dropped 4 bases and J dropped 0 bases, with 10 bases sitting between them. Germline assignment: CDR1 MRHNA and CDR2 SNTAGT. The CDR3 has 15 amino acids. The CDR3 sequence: CASSGVAVAKNIQYF. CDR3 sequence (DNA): TGTGCCAGCAGTGGGGTAGCAGTAGCCAAAAACATTCAGTACTTC.

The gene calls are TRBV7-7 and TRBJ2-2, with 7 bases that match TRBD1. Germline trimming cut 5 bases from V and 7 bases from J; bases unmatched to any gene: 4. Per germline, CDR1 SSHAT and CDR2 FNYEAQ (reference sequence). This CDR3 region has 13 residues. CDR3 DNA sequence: TGTGCCAGCAGCAAAGGGACAGACGGGGAGCTGTTTTTT. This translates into CASSKGTDGELFF.